What follows are 11 T cell receptor beta chains derived from one specimen sequenced in a study of cytomegalovirus exposure and HLA in healthy donors. Sequenced by immunoSEQ multiplex PCR; TCRdb stores in-frame clones only, minus some. The sample lists over 150,000 clones, 85% to 90% seen once, with 5.7% in the top ten. The sequenced sample consisted of PBMCs. All receptors derive from a woman in her 30s in good health and CMV-seronegative.

This clone appeared a few times. J is TRBJ2-7 and V is TRBV6-6; D gene unclear. Per germline, CDR1 MNHNY and CDR2 SVGAGI (reference sequence). The V end lost 6 bases, the J end lost 3 bases, and 15 bases lay between the germline ends. The CDR3 runs 14 residues. The CDR3 nucleotides are TGTGCCAGCAGCCAATCGGCAGAAGGCTACGAGCAGTACTTC. Translated, it gives CASSQSAEGYEQYF.

This clone was detected a few times. Here the CDR3 reads CASSLGANSPLHF. CDR3 DNA: TGTGCCAGCAGCTTAGGGGCTAATTCACCCCTCCACTTT. The chain uses TRBV11-2 and TRBJ1-6, with D unclear. The length of the CDR3 is 13 residues. Trimming pared 1 base from V and 6 bases from J, leaving 4 bases between. Germline CDR1 and CDR2: SGHAT and FQNNGV.

This rearrangement joins TRBV2 to TRBJ1-4; 7 bases agree with TRBD1. The ends lost 5 bases at V and 8 bases at J; junction bases unmatched: 8. The CDR3 runs 14 residues. From germline, CDR1 is SNHLY and CDR2 FYNNEI. DNA of the CDR3: TGTGCCAGCAGTCAGACAGGGCTGCGAGAAAAACTGTTTTTT. Protein: CASSQTGLREKLFF.

The V call is TRBV7-9, the J call TRBJ1-1, with a tentative D call TRBD1 (5 bases). V gave up 5 bases and J gave up 3 bases, with 13 bases separating them. This CDR3 spans 14 amino acids. Looked up from germline, CDR1 is SEHNR and CDR2 is FQNEAQ (reference sequence). The CDR3 region is CASSLRDGDTEAFF. The CDR3 DNA sequence: TGTGCCAGCAGCCTCCGGGACGGGGACACTGAAGCTTTCTTT.

The CDR3 is CASSPSNPGTEGSYEQYF. In DNA, the CDR3 is TGTGCCAGCAGCCCCTCCAACCCAGGGACGGAGGGATCCTACGAGCAGTACTTC. The chain joins TRBV11-2 to TRBJ2-7; maybe TRBD2 (6 bases). The germline V and J ends were trimmed by 5 bases and 1 base, with 24 bases remaining between them. CDR3 length: 18 amino acids. CDR1 and CDR2 (germline): SGHAT, FQNNGV.

The chain is built from TRBV28 and TRBJ2-7; D is unresolved. Germline CDR1 MDHEN, CDR2 SYDVKM. V was pared by 2 bases and J by 1 base, with 6 bases between. The CDR3 is 13 amino acids. CDR3 sequence (DNA): TGTGCCAGCAGTTTAAGTAATTCCTACGAGCAGTACTTC. It specifies CASSLSNSYEQYF.

The gene calls are TRBV10-3 and TRBJ1-3; TRBD1 matches 8 bases. CDR3 size: 13 residues. The V gene's germline CDR1 is ENHRY and CDR2 SYGVKD. The J segment lost 8 bases and the V segment lost 10 bases, leaving 10 bases of the junction unmatched. The CDR3 reads CATRATGVDTIYF. For the CDR3, the DNA is TGTGCCACCAGAGCGACAGGGGTTGACACCATATATTTT.

This chain connects TRBV28 to TRBJ2-1; TRBD2 matches 7 bases. CDR1 and CDR2 (germline): MDHEN, SYDVKM. This CDR3 comprises 13 residues. V was pared by 8 bases and J by 8 bases, with 9 bases of the junction left unmatched. The CDR3 coding sequence is TGTGCCAGCTCCCGGCGGGAGTTTTATGAGCAGTTCTTC. It yields the protein CASSRREFYEQFF.

This chain connects TRBV27 to TRBJ1-5; no definite D call. The CDR3 is 14 amino acids. Germline V lookup: CDR1 MNHEY, CDR2 SMNVEV (reference sequence). The germline V and J ends were trimmed by 6 bases and 0 bases, with 9 bases remaining between them. DNA of the CDR3: TGTGCCAGCAGCAAAAGAAATAGCAATCAGCCCCAGCATTTT. Protein: CASSKRNSNQPQHF.

The CDR3 coding sequence is TGCGCCAGCAGCACGCCAGACTACGAGCAGTACTTC. This sequence encodes CASSTPDYEQYF. The chain links TRBV5-1 to TRBJ2-7; D is undetermined. Germline V lookup: CDR1 SGHRS, CDR2 YFSETQ. This CDR3 has 12 amino acids. Trimming cost V 4 bases and J 3 bases, with 8 bases left between them.

The chain couples TRBV20-1 to TRBJ2-1, with D tentatively TRBD2 (6 bases). Per germline, CDR1 DFQATT and CDR2 SNEGSKA (reference sequence). This CDR3 is 10 amino acids long. Trimming left V 4 bases short and J 10 bases short, with 8 bases between. This CDR3 reads CSAISGEQFF. CDR3 nucleotide sequence: TGCAGTGCTATTAGCGGAGAGCAGTTCTTC.